A selection of T cell receptor beta chains follows, all from one sample in a study of T cells in Graves' hyperthyroidism and ophthalmopathy. TCRdb reprocessed the multiplex PCR reads with MiXCR, giving one entry per CDR3 protein. Of approximately 610,000 distinct CDR3 sequences listed, about a sixth are singletons. The sequencing input was blood. These receptors were collected from a woman between 18 and 29 years old with Graves' hyperthyroidism. Both conserved end residues are part of each CDR3. The D gene is left open where the match is weak. The size entry is marked missing in some rows and otherwise reads once, few, many or a size class.

v_call	clone_size	j_call	d_call	cdr3_nt	cdr3_aa
TRBV7-2	many	TRBJ1-3	NA	TGTGCCAGCAGCCTTCTTGGCGGGGGGGCTGGAAACACCATATATTTT	CASSLLGGGAGNTIYF
TRBV20-1	few	TRBJ1-5	NA	TGCAGTGCTAGTATCTATAGCAATCAGCCCCAGCATTTT	CSASIYSNQPQHF
TRBV28	many	TRBJ1-1	TRBD1	TGTGCCAGCAGTTTACAGGGGGCAAGCACTGAAGCTTTCTTT	CASSLQGASTEAFF
TRBV4-1	NA	TRBJ2-5	TRBD2	TGCGCCAGCAGCAGGCCTAGCGGTAGATCCGGAGAGACCCAGTACTTC	CASSRPSGRSGETQYF
TRBV11-2	NA	TRBJ2-5	TRBD2	TGTGCCAGCAGCACCCGACTAGCGGACCAAGAGACCCAGTACTTC	CASSTRLADQETQYF
TRBV2	many	TRBJ1-1	NA	TGTGCCAGCCGCCCCCCGCGGGGGGACACTGAAGCTTTCTTT	CASRPPRGDTEAFF
TRBV6-1	NA	TRBJ1-6	NA	TGTGCCACCGGGGTTAGCTCCTATAATTCACCCCTCCACTTT	CATGVSSYNSPLHF
TRBV10-2	few	TRBJ1-1	NA	TGCGCCAGCAGTGAGCGGGCAGTACTGAACACTGAAGCTTTCTTT	CASSERAVLNTEAFF
TRBV27	NA	TRBJ2-2	NA	TGTGCCAGCAGGTCGGGGTGGGGCGGTACCACCGGGGAGCTGTTTTTT	CASRSGWGGTTGELFF
TRBV29-1	many	TRBJ2-7	NA	TGCAGCGTTGAAAAGGACGGGGGATCCTACGAGCAGTACTTC	CSVEKDGGSYEQYF
TRBV7-9	NA	TRBJ2-3	TRBD2	TGTGCCAGCAGCTTAGGAGGCCGGACTAGCGGGAGGGTCACAGATACGCAGTATTTT	CASSLGGRTSGRVTDTQYF
TRBV6-5	few	TRBJ2-2	NA	TGTGCCAGCAGTTACTCGGTGGGGTCGAACACCGGGGAGCTGTTTTTT	CASSYSVGSNTGELFF
TRBV3-1	few	TRBJ2-1	TRBD2	TGTGCCAGCAGCCAAGATCGGAGTAGCGGGGGGTCGATAAGGAATGAGCAGTTCTTC	CASSQDRSSGGSIRNEQFF
TRBV6-2/TRBV6-3	NA	TRBJ2-7	TRBD2	TGTGGGAGCGGGGGTCGTACCTACGAGCAGTACTTC	CGSGGRTYEQYF
TRBV24-1	few	TRBJ2-1	NA	TGTGCCACCACAGGCCCCTTGTCGGAGCAGTTCTTC	CATTGPLSEQFF
TRBV14	NA	TRBJ2-1	NA	TGTGCCAGCAGCCGCTCATTTGGGGGCTCGAAGGGTGAGCAGTTCTTC	CASSRSFGGSKGEQFF
TRBV13	few	TRBJ1-2	NA	TGTGCCAGCAGCTTCCCGACAGGTACTGGCTACACCTTC	CASSFPTGTGYTF
TRBV2	few	TRBJ2-7	TRBD2	TGTGCCAGCAGTGAACTTTTGGCGGGAGGGCGCAGTACCCACGAGCAGTACTTC	CASSELLAGGRSTHEQYF
TRBV7-9	many	TRBJ2-3	TRBD2	TGTGCCAGCAGTCGGACTAGCGGGGGCACAGATACGCAGTATTTT	CASSRTSGGTDTQYF
TRBV6-2/TRBV6-3	many	TRBJ2-7	TRBD2	TGTGCCAGCAGATACGGACTAGCGGGGGTGACTTTGCAGTACTTC	CASRYGLAGVTLQYF
TRBV3-1	NA	TRBJ2-7	TRBD2	TGTGCCAGCAGCCAAGTAGCGGGAATAGGATACGAGCAGTACTTC	CASSQVAGIGYEQYF
TRBV7-9	NA	TRBJ2-3	TRBD2	TGTGCCAGCAGCTTACGGGGGGTAGATACGCAGTATTTT	CASSLRGVDTQYF
TRBV10-3	NA	TRBJ2-7	TRBD2	TGTGCCATCCATCCCGGGACTAGCGGGACCGAGCAGTACTTC	CAIHPGTSGTEQYF
TRBV6-2/TRBV6-3	many	TRBJ2-1	TRBD2	TGTGCCAGCAGTCAACGACTAGCGGGGGCTCATGAGCAGTTCTTC	CASSQRLAGAHEQFF
TRBV7-2	many	TRBJ2-2	TRBD1	TGTGCCAGCAGCAAGAGGACAGGGGGTGACACCGGGGAGCTGTTTTTT	CASSKRTGGDTGELFF
TRBV3-1	few	TRBJ2-7	TRBD2	TGTGCCAGCAGCCTGGGTTTCGGGACTAGGGGGTACGAGCAGTACTTC	CASSLGFGTRGYEQYF
TRBV2	NA	TRBJ2-1	NA	TGTGCCAGCAGATTTGGAGGCCCCTCCTACAATGAGCAGTTCTTC	CASRFGGPSYNEQFF
TRBV27	NA	TRBJ2-1	NA	TGTGCCAGCAGTTCCCCCTCGGGGCTAGGGGATTACAATGAGCAGTCCTTC	CASSSPSGLGDYNEQSF
TRBV28	NA	TRBJ2-3	TRBD2	TGTGCCAGCAGTTTTCGGACTAGCGGGAGGGCGTCAGATGCGCAGTATTTT	CASSFRTSGRASDAQYF
TRBV27	few	TRBJ1-5	NA	TGTGCCAGCATTGAACAGTTTCGCAATCAGCCCCAGCATTTT	CASIEQFRNQPQHF
TRBV28	NA	TRBJ2-7	TRBD1	TGTGCCAGCAGTCCCTCCGGGACAGGGGCGGACGAACAGTACTTC	CASSPSGTGADEQYF
TRBV9	few	TRBJ1-1	NA	TGTGCCAGCAGCGTAGGGTCCCAGGTCTCCGAAGCTTTCTTT	CASSVGSQVSEAFF
TRBV2	NA	TRBJ2-1	NA	TGTGCCAGCCTGCTGCGCATTTCCTACAATGAGCAGTTCTTC	CASLLRISYNEQFF
TRBV19	few	TRBJ1-5	NA	TGTGCCAGTAGATGGGTCTCTTTTAGCAATCAGCCCCAGCATTTT	CASRWVSFSNQPQHF
TRBV9	NA	TRBJ1-4	NA	TGTGCCAGCAGCGTAGGCCCTACGGGGGATGAAAAACTGTTTTTT	CASSVGPTGDEKLFF
TRBV6-1	many	TRBJ2-7	NA	TGTGCCAGTGGTGGGGACGAGCAGTACTTC	CASGGDEQYF
TRBV13	NA	TRBJ2-2	NA	TGTGCCAGCAGCCATATGCAGGGCACCGGGGAGCTGTTTTTT	CASSHMQGTGELFF
TRBV20-1	many	TRBJ2-1	TRBD2	TGCAGTGCCACATATGGGACTAGCGGGGGGAGCTCCTACAATGAGCAGTTCTTC	CSATYGTSGGSSYNEQFF
TRBV2	many	TRBJ2-3	NA	TGTGCCAGCGATGGACTTCTGAGCACAGATACGCAGTATTTT	CASDGLLSTDTQYF
TRBV11-3	many	TRBJ2-2	TRBD1	TGTGCCAGCAGCTCCAGGGGGCGGTACACCGGGGAGCTGTTTTTT	CASSSRGRYTGELFF
TRBV13	few	TRBJ2-7	TRBD1	TGTGCCAGCAGCTTAGCCGGGACAGAGTTAGACTACGAGCAGTACTTC	CASSLAGTELDYEQYF
TRBV2	many	TRBJ2-1	TRBD2	TGTGCCAGCAGCGTCGGGACTAGGGGCTCCAATGAGCAGTTCTTC	CASSVGTRGSNEQFF
TRBV10-3	few	TRBJ2-1	TRBD2	TGTGCCATCAGTGGCTTGACTAGCGGTTACAATGAGCAGTTCTTC	CAISGLTSGYNEQFF
TRBV28	many	TRBJ2-7	TRBD2	TGTGCCAGCAGTTTACCCCGGACTAGCGGGAGTTACGAGCAGTACTTC	CASSLPRTSGSYEQYF
TRBV27	once	TRBJ2-1	NA	TGTGCCAGCAGCCTAGACGCCTGGCCGCCGCGGGGTGAGCAGTTCTTC	CASSLDAWPPRGEQFF
TRBV19	NA	TRBJ2-5	NA	TGTGCCAGTAGTAGGGTGGTCACAGAACAAGAGACCCAGTACTTC	CASSRVVTEQETQYF
TRBV5-5	many	TRBJ1-1	NA	TGTGCCAGCAGCTTGGTTAATGCAGGGGACACTGAAGCTTTCTTT	CASSLVNAGDTEAFF
TRBV12-3/TRBV12-4	many	TRBJ1-1	NA	TGTGCCAGCAGTTTAGGTAGTAGTAAGGGCCGAGCTTTCTTT	CASSLGSSKGRAFF
TRBV2	NA	TRBJ1-2	TRBD1	TGTGCCAGCAGGAAGGGACAGGGAGAGGACTATGGCTACACCTTC	CASRKGQGEDYGYTF
TRBV15	NA	TRBJ2-1	NA	TGTGCCAACGCGGAATACAATGAGCAGTTCTTC	CANAEYNEQFF
TRBV29-1	NA	TRBJ2-1	TRBD2	TGCAGCGTTGAAACGGGACTAGGGTACAATGAGCAGTTCTTC	CSVETGLGYNEQFF
TRBV20-1	many	TRBJ2-7	NA	TGCAGTGTCCTGGACAGTAACTCCTACGAGCAGTACTTC	CSVLDSNSYEQYF
TRBV12-3/TRBV12-4	NA	TRBJ2-3	NA	TGTGCCAGCAGTTGGGCCGGGAGCACAGATACGCAGTATTTT	CASSWAGSTDTQYF
TRBV9	few	TRBJ2-7	NA	TGTGCCAGCAGCGTAGGACTAACTTACGAGCAGTACTTC	CASSVGLTYEQYF
TRBV11-3	NA	TRBJ1-3	TRBD1	TGTGCCAGCAGCTTCGACAGGGGGCGGCTGGGAAACACCATATATTTT	CASSFDRGRLGNTIYF
TRBV20-1	few	TRBJ2-7	NA	TGCAGTGCTAGAGATAGGTGGGGTAAGGGGGTATACGAGCAGTACTTC	CSARDRWGKGVYEQYF
TRBV3-1	few	TRBJ1-3	NA	TGTGCCAGCAGCCAAGATTGGGGTCCTGCAAACACCATATATTTT	CASSQDWGPANTIYF
TRBV11-3	NA	TRBJ2-5	NA	TGTGCCAGCAGCTTAGATCTGGGACCTGAAGAGACCCAGTACTTC	CASSLDLGPEETQYF
TRBV3-1	few	TRBJ1-6	NA	TGTGCCAGCAGCCAAGATAATGGGCTTCGATCACCCCTCCACTTT	CASSQDNGLRSPLHF